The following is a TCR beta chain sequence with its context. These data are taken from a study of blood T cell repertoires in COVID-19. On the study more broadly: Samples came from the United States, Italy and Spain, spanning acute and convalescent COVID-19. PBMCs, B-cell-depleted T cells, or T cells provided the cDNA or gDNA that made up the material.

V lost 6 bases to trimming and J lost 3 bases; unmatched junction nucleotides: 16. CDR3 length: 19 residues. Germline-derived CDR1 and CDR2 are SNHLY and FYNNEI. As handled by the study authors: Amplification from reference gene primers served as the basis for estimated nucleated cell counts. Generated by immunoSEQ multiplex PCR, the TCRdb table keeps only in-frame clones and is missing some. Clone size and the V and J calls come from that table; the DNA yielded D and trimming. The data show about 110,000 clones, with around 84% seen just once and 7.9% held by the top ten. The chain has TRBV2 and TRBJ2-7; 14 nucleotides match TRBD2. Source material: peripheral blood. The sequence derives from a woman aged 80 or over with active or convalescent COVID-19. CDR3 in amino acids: CASRGSIGLAGGPIYEQYF. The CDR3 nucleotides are TGTGCCAGCAGAGGATCCATTGGACTAGCGGGAGGCCCTATCTACGAGCAGTACTTC.